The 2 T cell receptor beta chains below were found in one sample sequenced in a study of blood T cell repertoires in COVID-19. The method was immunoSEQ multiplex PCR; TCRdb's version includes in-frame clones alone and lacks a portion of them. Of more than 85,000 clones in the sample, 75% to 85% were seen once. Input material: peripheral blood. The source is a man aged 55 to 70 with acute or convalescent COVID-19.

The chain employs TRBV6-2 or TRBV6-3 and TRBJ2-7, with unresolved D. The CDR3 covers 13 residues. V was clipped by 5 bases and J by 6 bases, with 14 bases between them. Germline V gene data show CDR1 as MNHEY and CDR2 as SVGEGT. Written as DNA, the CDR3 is TGTGCCAGCAGTCCGCGGAGCGTTTCCGAGCAGTACGTC. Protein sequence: CASSPRSVSEQYV.

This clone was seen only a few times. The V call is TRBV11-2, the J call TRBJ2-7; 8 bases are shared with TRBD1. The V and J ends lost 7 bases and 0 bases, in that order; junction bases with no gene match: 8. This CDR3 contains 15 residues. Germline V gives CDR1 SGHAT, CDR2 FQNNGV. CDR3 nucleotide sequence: TGTGCCAGCACCCCGGACAGGGCAAGCTCCTACGAGCAGTACTTC. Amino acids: CASTPDRASSYEQYF. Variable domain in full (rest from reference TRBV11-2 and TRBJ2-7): EAGVAQSPRYKIIEKRQSVAFWCNPISGHATLYWYQQILGQGPKLLIQFQNNGVVDDSQLPKDRFSAERLKGVDSTLKIQPAKLEDSAVYLCASTPDRASSYEQYFGPGTRLTVT.